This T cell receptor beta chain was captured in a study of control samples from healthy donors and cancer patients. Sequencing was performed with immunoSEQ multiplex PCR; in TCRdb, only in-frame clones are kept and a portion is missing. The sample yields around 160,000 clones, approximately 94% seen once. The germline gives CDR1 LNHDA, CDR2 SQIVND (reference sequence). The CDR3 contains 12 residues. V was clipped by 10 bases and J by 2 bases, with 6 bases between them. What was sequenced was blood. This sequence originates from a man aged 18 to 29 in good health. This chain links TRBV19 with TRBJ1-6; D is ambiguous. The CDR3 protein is CATAPYNSPLHF. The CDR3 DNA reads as TGTGCCACCGCCCCCTATAATTCACCCCTCCACTTT.